This T cell receptor (beta chain) was sequenced during a study of cytomegalovirus exposure and HLA in healthy donors. Germline loops: CDR1 PRHDT, CDR2 FYEKMQ (reference sequence). The V gene lost 3 bases and the J gene lost 2 bases, with 10 bases spanning the gap. The CDR3 sequence is 14 residues long. PCR was performed using 60 Vbeta and 13 Jbeta primers. The data were produced by immunoSEQ multiplex PCR, yet TCRdb's version contains in-frame clones alone and is incomplete. Here the sample spans some 150,000 clones, 75% to 90% being singletons. The receptor's source is a man aged 35 to 55 in good health and CMV-seronegative. Specimen: PBMCs. This chain joins TRBV13 and TRBJ2-5; maybe TRBD1 (5 bases). The CDR3 loop reads CASSFLRDQETQYF. Here the CDR3 DNA reads TGTGCCAGCAGCTTTCTCAGGGATCAAGAGACCCAGTACTTC.